This T cell receptor beta chain was documented in a study of cytomegalovirus exposure and HLA in healthy donors. The CDR3 consists of 14 residues. The V and J ends lost 6 bases and 1 base, in that order; junction bases with no gene match: 4. Looked up from germline, CDR1 is SGHTA and CDR2 is FQGTGA. With regard to this clone: Other nucleotide sequences in the sample specify the same CDR3.

In the PCR, 60 Vbeta and 13 Jbeta primers were used. Generated by immunoSEQ multiplex PCR, the TCRdb table keeps only in-frame clones and is missing some. The sample has 200,000 to 250,000 clones; roughly 85% are singletons. The V call is TRBV7-3, the J call TRBJ1-1, with 8 bases fitting TRBD1. What was sequenced was PBMCs. This clonotype was obtained from a man between 18 and 29 years old in good health and CMV-seronegative. The CDR3: CASSPGQGNTEAFF. CDR3 nucleotide sequence: TGTGCCAGCAGTCCAGGACAGGGGAACACTGAAGCTTTCTTT. Drawing the rest from reference TRBV7-3 and TRBJ1-1, the complete variable domain is GAGVSQTPSNKVTEKGKYVELRCDPISGHTALYWYRQSLGQGPEFLIYFQGTGAADDSGLPNDRFFAVRPEGSVSTLKIQRTERGDSAVYLCASSPGQGNTEAFFGQGTRLTVV.